The 11 T cell receptor beta chains below were found in one sample sequenced in a study of OX40 agonist ivuxolimab in advanced cancers. Assay: immunoSEQ multiplex PCR; the TCRdb copy retains only in-frame clones and omits some. The data hold tens of thousands of clones, with about 83% observed a single time. Sample: CD4+ or CD8+ T cells sorted from blood, taken in a trial of the OX40 agonist ivuxolimab. The origin of the receptors is an adult with an advanced solid tumor such as melanoma, head and neck, liver or kidney cancer.

This chain joins TRBV12-5 and TRBJ1-1, with D maybe TRBD1 (5 bases). CDR1 LGHNT and CDR2 FRNRAP come from the germline V gene. Trimming took off 1 base at V and 6 bases at J, with 21 bases between the two ends. This CDR3 is built from 17 residues. The CDR3 protein is CASGLGVGVYRFAEAFF. CDR3 DNA: TGTGCTAGTGGTTTGGGGGTGGGGGTTTACCGTTTCGCTGAAGCTTTCTTT.

The V call is TRBV9, the J call TRBJ2-1, with 8 bases that match TRBD1. Germline values: CDR1 SGDLS, CDR2 YYNGEE. V lost 3 bases and J lost 4; bases outside the gene matches: 6. The CDR3 extends over 15 amino acids. The CDR3 sequence is CASSEQGDGYNEQFF. CDR3 nucleotide sequence: TGTGCCAGCAGCGAACAGGGGGACGGATACAATGAGCAGTTCTTC.

The chain carries TRBV5-6 and TRBJ1-2; a weak D match, TRBD1 (6 bases). V shed 0 bases and J shed 7 bases, with 10 bases lying between them. This CDR3 is built from 13 residues. Germline V gene sequence: CDR1 SGHDT, CDR2 YYEEEE. The CDR3 bases are TGTGCCAGCAGCTTGGAAAGGGGGGGTGGCTACACCTTC. Translating it yields CASSLERGGGYTF.

The chain recombines TRBV6-1 with TRBJ2-4, with 7 bases identical to TRBD2. The CDR3 length is 14 residues. With V trimmed by 7 bases and J by 9 bases, 12 bases remained unmatched. CDR1 is MNHNS and CDR2 is SASEGT in the germline V gene. The CDR3 sequence is CASTLTSGNAIQYF. In DNA form, the CDR3 reads TGTGCCAGCACTTTAACGAGCGGGAACGCCATTCAGTACTTC.

V and J are TRBV19 and TRBJ2-4; D may be TRBD2 (6 bases). CDR1 and CDR2 (germline): LNHDA, SQIVND (reference sequence). The CDR3 totals 19 residues. The V and J ends lost 0 bases and 0 bases respectively, with 18 bases between them. The CDR3 bases are TGTGCCAGTAGTATAGATCGGGAAGGAGGGAATCTAGCCAAAAACATTCAGTACTTC. Its translation is CASSIDREGGNLAKNIQYF.

The chain joins TRBV5-1 to TRBJ1-1, with D hard to call. Germline-derived CDR1 and CDR2 are SGHRS and YFSETQ. The CDR3 sequence is 13 residues long. V was pared by 5 bases and J by 1 base, with 9 bases between. The CDR3 region is CASSPDKNTEAFF. Written as DNA, the CDR3 is TGCGCCAGCAGTCCCGACAAGAACACTGAAGCTTTCTTT.

The chain is built from TRBV28 and TRBJ2-5; D is perhaps TRBD1 (6 bases). The CDR3 is 15 amino acids. Per germline, CDR1 MDHEN and CDR2 SYDVKM. The ends were cut back, 4 bases at V and 4 bases at J, with 16 bases in the middle. This CDR3 reads CASSSTVQGVETQYF. In DNA, the CDR3 is TGTGCCAGCAGTTCAACTGTACAGGGTGTAGAGACCCAGTACTTC.

The CDR3 DNA follows: TGTGCCAGCAGCTTAGGGCCCAGGAACACCGGGGAGCTGTTTTTT. It is translated as CASSLGPRNTGELFF. The chain couples TRBV7-8 to TRBJ2-2; no reliable D call. Germline V lookup: CDR1 SGHVS, CDR2 FQNEAQ. This CDR3 has 15 residues. The V and J ends lost 1 base and 1 base respectively, with 7 bases between them.

CDR3 nucleotide sequence: TGTGCCAGTAGTACTCCGGGACAGGGGGCCTTGGGAGAAAAACTGTTTTTT. Translating it yields CASSTPGQGALGEKLFF. The V and J genes are TRBV19 and TRBJ1-4; TRBD1 matches 12 bases. The CDR3 runs to 17 residues. Germline V gives CDR1 LNHDA, CDR2 SQIVND (reference sequence). Losses at the gene ends were 4 bases for V and 8 bases for J; bases not matched to a gene: 11.

This clone was picked up a small number of times. The genes are TRBV19 and TRBJ2-7; 14 bases match TRBD2. CDR3 size: 18 residues. The V segment lost 3 bases and the J segment 3 bases; nucleotides outside the gene matches: 10. Per the germline V gene, CDR1 is LNHDA and CDR2 is SQIVND (reference sequence). CDR3: CASSMLLGLAGEIYEQYF. The CDR3 nucleotides are TGTGCCAGTAGTATGCTGTTGGGACTAGCGGGAGAGATCTACGAGCAGTACTTC.

The gene calls are TRBV5-1 and TRBJ2-1, with 10 bases that match TRBD1. Germline CDR1 reads SGHRS; CDR2 reads YFSETQ. The CDR3 consists of 16 residues. V lost 0 bases to trimming and J lost 7 bases; unmatched junction nucleotides: 7. CDR3 loop: CASSLVGQGSVNEQFF. Written as DNA, the CDR3 is TGCGCCAGCAGCTTGGTGGGACAGGGGTCTGTAAATGAGCAGTTCTTC.